The 7 T cell receptor beta chains presented below share a single source sample, sequenced in a study of long-term antiretroviral therapy in people with HIV. At survey level, the immunoSEQ assay was run in its v3.0 version. Profiled with immunoSEQ multiplex PCR; TCRdb holds only in-frame clones, not every one. Here the sample spans around 30,000 clones, 85% to 90% being singletons. The sample was unsorted PBMCs, taken 0.5 years after starting antiretroviral therapy. Source of these receptors: a woman aged 18-35 years with HIV.

This chain uses TRBV12-5 with TRBJ2-1; no clear D. Germline V gene lookup returns CDR1 LGHNT and CDR2 FRNRAP. The length of the CDR3 is 17 residues. The ends were cut back, 0 bases at V and 4 bases at J, with 16 bases in the middle. CDR3 amino acids: CASGLVPRFYPYNEQFF. DNA of the CDR3: TGTGCTAGTGGTTTGGTGCCCCGGTTCTACCCTTACAATGAGCAGTTCTTC.

This chain joins TRBV19 and TRBJ2-3; tentatively, D is TRBD1 (5 bases). CDR3 length equals 13 residues. V was cut by 7 bases and J by 0 bases, with 8 bases left in between. Germline values: CDR1 LNHDA, CDR2 SQIVND (reference sequence). In DNA form, the CDR3 reads TGTGCCAGTATGGGGCGAAGCACAGATACGCAGTATTTT. Its protein is CASMGRSTDTQYF. Complete variable domain (other parts from reference TRBV19 and TRBJ2-3): DGGITQSPKYLFRKEGQNVTLSCEQNLNHDAMYWYRQDPGQGLRLIYYSQIVNDFQKGDIAEGYSVSREKKESFPLTVTSAQKNPTAFYLCASMGRSTDTQYFGPGTRLTVL.

The chain combines TRBV19 with TRBJ1-1; no firm D call. V was cut by 5 bases and J by 1 base, with 11 bases left in between. Germline CDR1 reads LNHDA; CDR2 reads SQIVND (reference sequence). This CDR3 is 14 amino acids long. Here the CDR3 reads CASSVTLGNTEAFF. In DNA form, the CDR3 reads TGTGCCAGTAGTGTGACTCTGGGGAACACTGAAGCTTTCTTT.

This chain links TRBV7-2 with TRBJ2-5; D might be TRBD1 (6 bases). The CDR3 consists of 14 residues. V lost 5 bases, J lost 7 bases, and 17 bases lay in between. Germline V gives CDR1 SGHTA, CDR2 FQGNSA. CDR3 nucleotide sequence: TGTGCCAGCAGCGGGTCGCAGGTAGGGGGGACCCAGTACTTC. Protein product: CASSGSQVGGTQYF.

J is TRBJ2-1 and V is TRBV27; the D is unclear. Trimming took off 0 bases at V and 10 bases at J, with 13 bases between the two ends. Germline CDR1 is MNHEY and CDR2 is SMNVEV (reference sequence). CDR3 size: 14 residues. DNA for the CDR3: TGTGCCAGCAGTTTATCGTATTCCCGGGCCGAGCAGTTCTTC. Protein: CASSLSYSRAEQFF.

In the case of this clone: At one of its ends the junction is not consistent with the germline gene, which may arise from a read error. The chain recombines TRBV5-1 with TRBJ2-2, with no clear D. Germline V gene lookup returns CDR1 SGHRS and CDR2 YFSETQ. The CDR3 contains 14 residues. This CDR3 is CASGLTGNTGELFF. In nucleotides, the CDR3 is TGCGCCAGCGGCTTGACTGGAAACACCGGGGAGCTGTTTTTT.

Notes on this clone: One junction end disagrees with the germline gene, perhaps due to a read error. This chain's CDR3 is CASTRDRGLYHF. The CDR3 DNA is TGTGCCAGCACCCGGGACAGGGGTTTGTATCACTTC. This chain links TRBV9 with TRBJ1-2; 10 positions agree with TRBD1. This CDR3 comprises 12 residues. Germline-derived CDR1 and CDR2 are SGDLS and YYNGEE.